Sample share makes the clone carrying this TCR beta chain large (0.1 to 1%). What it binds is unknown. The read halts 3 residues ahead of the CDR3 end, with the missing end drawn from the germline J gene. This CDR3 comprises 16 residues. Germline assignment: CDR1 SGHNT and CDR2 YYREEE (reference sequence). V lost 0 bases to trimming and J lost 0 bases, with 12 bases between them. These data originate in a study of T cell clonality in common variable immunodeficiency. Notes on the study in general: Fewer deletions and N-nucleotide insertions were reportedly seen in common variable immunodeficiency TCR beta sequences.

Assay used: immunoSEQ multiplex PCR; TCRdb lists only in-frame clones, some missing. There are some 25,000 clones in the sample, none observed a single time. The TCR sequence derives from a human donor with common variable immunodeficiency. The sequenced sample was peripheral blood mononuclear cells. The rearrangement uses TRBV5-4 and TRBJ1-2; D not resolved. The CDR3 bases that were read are TGTGCCAGCAGCTTGGCCTCGGCAGCGGCTAACTATGGC. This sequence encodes CASSLASAAANYG. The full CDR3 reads CASSLASAAANYGYTF.